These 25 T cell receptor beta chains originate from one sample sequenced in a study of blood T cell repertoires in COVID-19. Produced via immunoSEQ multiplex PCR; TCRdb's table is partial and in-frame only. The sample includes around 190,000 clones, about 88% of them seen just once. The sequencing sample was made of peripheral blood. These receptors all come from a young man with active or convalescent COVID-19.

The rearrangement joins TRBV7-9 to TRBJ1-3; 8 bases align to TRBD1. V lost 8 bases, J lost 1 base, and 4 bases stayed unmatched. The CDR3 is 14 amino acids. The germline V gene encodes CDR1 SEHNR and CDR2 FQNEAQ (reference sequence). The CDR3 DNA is TGTGCCAGCGGCCGGACAGGGTCTGGAAACACCATATATTTT. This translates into CASGRTGSGNTIYF.

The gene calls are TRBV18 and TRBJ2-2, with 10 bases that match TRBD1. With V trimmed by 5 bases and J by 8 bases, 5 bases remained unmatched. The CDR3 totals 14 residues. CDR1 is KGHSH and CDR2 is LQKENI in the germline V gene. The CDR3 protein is CASSATGGEGELFF. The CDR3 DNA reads TGTGCCAGCTCAGCGACAGGGGGCGAAGGGGAGCTGTTTTTT.

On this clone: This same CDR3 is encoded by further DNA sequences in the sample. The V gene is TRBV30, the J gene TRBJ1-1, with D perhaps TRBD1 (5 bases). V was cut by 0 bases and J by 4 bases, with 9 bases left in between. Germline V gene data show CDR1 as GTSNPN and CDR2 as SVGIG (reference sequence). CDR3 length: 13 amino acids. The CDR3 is CAWSVGGGTEAFF. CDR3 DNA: TGTGCCTGGAGTGTGGGGGGGGGCACTGAAGCTTTCTTT.

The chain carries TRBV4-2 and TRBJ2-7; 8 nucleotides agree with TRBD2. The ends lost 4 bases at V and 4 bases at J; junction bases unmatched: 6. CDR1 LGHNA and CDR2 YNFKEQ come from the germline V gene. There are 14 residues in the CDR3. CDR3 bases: TGTGCCAGCAGCCTGTCGGGGGGGAGGTACGAGCAGTACTTC. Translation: CASSLSGGRYEQYF.

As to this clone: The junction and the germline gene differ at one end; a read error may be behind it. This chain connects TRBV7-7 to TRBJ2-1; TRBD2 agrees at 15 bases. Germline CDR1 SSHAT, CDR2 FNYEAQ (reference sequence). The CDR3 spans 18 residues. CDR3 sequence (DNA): TGTGCTAGCAGCTTAGGGCGGACTAGCGGGAGGGACTACAATGAGCAGTTCTTC. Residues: CASSLGRTSGRDYNEQFF.

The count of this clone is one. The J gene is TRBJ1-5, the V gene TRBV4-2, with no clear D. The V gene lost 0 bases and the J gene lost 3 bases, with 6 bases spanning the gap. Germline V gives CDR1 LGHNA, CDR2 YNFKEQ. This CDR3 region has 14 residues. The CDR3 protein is CASSQDHINQPQHF. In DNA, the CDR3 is TGTGCCAGCAGCCAAGATCACATCAATCAGCCCCAGCATTTT.

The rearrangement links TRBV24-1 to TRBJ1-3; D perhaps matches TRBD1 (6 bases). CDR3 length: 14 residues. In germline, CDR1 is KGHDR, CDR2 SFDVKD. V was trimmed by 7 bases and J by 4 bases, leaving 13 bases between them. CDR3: CATSAHRAGNTIYF. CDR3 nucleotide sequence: TGTGCCACCAGCGCCCACAGGGCCGGAAACACCATATATTTT.

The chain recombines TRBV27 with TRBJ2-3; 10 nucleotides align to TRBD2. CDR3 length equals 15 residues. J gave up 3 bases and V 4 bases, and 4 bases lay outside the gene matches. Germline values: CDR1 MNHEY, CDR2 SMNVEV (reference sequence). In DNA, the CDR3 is TGTGCCAGCAGTTCAGCGGGAGGGCGTACAGATACGCAGTATTTT. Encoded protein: CASSSAGGRTDTQYF.

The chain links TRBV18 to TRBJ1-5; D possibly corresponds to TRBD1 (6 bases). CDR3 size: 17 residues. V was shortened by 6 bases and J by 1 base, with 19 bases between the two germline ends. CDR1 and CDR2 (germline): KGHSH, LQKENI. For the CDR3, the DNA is TGTGCCAGCTCGCCTCGCGCGGGGGCACGGAGCAATCAGCCCCAGCATTTT. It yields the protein CASSPRAGARSNQPQHF.

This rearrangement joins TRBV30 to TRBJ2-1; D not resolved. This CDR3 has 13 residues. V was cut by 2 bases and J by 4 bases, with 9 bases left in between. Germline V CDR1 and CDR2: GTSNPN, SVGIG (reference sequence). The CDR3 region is CAWSPTRYNEQFF. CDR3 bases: TGTGCCTGGAGTCCCACAAGATACAATGAGCAGTTCTTC.

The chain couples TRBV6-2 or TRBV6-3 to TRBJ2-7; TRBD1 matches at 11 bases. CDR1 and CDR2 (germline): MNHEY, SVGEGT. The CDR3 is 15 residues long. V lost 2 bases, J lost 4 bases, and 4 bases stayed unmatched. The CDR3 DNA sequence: TGTGCCAGCAGTTACGGACAGGGGGCGCGATACGAGCAGTACTTC. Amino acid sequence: CASSYGQGARYEQYF.

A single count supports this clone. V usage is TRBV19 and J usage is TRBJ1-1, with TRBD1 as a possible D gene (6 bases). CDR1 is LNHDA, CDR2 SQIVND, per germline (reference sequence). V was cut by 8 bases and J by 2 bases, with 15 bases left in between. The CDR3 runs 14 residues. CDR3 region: CASRYGQPNTEAFF. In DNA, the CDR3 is TGTGCCAGTCGATATGGACAGCCTAACACTGAAGCTTTCTTT.

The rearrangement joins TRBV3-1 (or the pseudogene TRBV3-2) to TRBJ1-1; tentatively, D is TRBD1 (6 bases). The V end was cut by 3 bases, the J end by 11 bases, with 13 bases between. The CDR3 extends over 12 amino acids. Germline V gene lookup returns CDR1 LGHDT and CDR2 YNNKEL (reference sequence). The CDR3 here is CASSHSQGLAFF. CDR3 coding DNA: TGTGCCAGCAGCCACTCCCAGGGGCTGGCTTTCTTT.

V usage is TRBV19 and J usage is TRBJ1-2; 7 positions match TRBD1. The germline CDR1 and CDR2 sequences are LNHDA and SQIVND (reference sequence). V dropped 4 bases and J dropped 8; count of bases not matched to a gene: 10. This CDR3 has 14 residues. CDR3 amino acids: CASSRDRVNYGYTF. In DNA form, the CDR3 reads TGTGCCAGTAGTAGAGACAGGGTTAATTACGGCTACACCTTC.

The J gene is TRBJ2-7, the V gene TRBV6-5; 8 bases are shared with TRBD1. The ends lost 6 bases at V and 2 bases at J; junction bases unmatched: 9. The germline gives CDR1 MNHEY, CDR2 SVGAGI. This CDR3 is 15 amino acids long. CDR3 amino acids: CASRRESRGPYEQYF. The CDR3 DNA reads TGTGCCAGCAGGAGGGAGAGCAGGGGGCCCTACGAGCAGTACTTC.

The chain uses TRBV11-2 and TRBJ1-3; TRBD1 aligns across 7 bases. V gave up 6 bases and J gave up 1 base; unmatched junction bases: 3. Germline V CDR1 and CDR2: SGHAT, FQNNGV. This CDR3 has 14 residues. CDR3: CASRRQGSGNTIYF. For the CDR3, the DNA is TGTGCCAGCAGAAGACAGGGATCTGGAAACACCATATATTTT.

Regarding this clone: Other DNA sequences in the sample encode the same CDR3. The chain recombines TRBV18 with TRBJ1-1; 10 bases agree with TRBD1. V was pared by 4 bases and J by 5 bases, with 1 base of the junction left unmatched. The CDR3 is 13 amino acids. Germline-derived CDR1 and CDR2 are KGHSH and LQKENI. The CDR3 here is CASSRQGATEAFF. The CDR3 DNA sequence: TGTGCCAGCTCACGACAGGGGGCGACTGAAGCTTTCTTT.

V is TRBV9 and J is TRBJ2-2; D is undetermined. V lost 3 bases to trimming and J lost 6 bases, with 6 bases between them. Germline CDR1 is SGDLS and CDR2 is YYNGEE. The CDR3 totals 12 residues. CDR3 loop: CASSGVPGELFF. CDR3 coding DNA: TGTGCCAGCAGCGGAGTCCCCGGGGAGCTGTTTTTT.

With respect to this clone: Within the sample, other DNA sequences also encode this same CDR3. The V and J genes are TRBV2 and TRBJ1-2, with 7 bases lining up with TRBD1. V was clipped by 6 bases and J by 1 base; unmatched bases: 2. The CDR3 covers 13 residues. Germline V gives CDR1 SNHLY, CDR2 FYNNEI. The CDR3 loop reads CASSGDSNYGYTF. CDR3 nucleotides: TGTGCCAGCAGCGGGGACAGTAACTATGGCTACACCTTC.

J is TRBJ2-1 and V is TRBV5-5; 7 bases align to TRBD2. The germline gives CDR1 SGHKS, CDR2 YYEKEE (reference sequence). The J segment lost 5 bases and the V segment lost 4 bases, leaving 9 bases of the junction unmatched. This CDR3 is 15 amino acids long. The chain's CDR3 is CASSQLAERHNEQFF. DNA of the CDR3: TGTGCCAGCAGCCAGCTAGCGGAGCGACACAATGAGCAGTTCTTC.

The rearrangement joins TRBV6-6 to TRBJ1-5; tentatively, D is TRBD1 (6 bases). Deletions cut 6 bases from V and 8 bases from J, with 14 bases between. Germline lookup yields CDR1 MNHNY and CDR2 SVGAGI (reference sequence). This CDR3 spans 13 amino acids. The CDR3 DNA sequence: TGTGCCAGCAGCCGACAGGCCTTTGAGCCCCAGCATTTT. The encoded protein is CASSRQAFEPQHF.

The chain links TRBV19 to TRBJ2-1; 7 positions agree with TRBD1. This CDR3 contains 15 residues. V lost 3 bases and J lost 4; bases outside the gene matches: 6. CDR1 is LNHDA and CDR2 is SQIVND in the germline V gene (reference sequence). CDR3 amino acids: CASSIPGQLYNEQFF. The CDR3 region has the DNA TGTGCCAGTAGTATTCCGGGACAGCTATACAATGAGCAGTTCTTC.

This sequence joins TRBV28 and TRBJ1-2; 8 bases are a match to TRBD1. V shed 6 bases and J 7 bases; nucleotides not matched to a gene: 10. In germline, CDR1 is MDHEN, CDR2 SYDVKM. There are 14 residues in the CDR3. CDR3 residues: CASRRTGPGGGYTF. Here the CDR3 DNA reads TGTGCCAGCAGAAGGACAGGGCCGGGCGGTGGCTACACCTTC.

The CDR3 reads CASSLARLATGELFF. CDR3 nucleotides: TGTGCCAGCAGCTTGGCTAGGTTGGCTACCGGGGAGCTGTTTTTT. V is TRBV11-1 and J is TRBJ2-2, with D hard to call. Germline V gene lookup returns CDR1 SGHAT and CDR2 FQDESV (reference sequence). V dropped 3 bases and J dropped 5 bases, with 13 bases sitting between them. The CDR3 length is 15 residues. Using reference TRBV11-1 and TRBJ2-2 for the parts outside the CDR3, the full variable domain is EAEVAQSPRYKITEKSQAVAFWCDPISGHATLYWYRQILGQGPELLVQFQDESVVDDSQLPKDRFSAERLKGVDSTLKIQPAELGDSAMYLCASSLARLATGELFFGEGSRLTVL.

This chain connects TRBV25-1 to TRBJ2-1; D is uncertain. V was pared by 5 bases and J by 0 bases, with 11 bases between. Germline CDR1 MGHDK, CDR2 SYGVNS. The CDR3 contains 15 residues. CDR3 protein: CASSFSLSSYNEQFF. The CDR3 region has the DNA TGTGCCAGCAGTTTTAGCCTAAGCTCCTACAATGAGCAGTTCTTC.